This TCR beta chain was identified during a study of blood T cell repertoires in COVID-19 (dated by TCRdb to about 2020). For the study in its entirety: The collaborator samples originated in the United States, Italy and Spain and spanned the acute and convalescent phases of COVID-19. The prospective study material was composed of cDNA or gDNA derived from T cells, B-cell-depleted T cells, or PBMCs. Deeply sampled blood TCRbeta repertoires from subjects exposed to, actively infected with, or recovered from COVID-19 were included in the dataset. The repertoires were released in a freely available public database meant as a resource for research on the immune response to SARS-CoV-2. The samples were drawn from the first 160 participants of the ongoing ImmuneRACE study and from 1,254 subjects provided by 6 global collaborators. The sample metadata nearly always contained a de-identified subject ID, COVID-19 status, age in years and sex. HLA class I and class II types, where available, came from metadata supplied by the sample provider rather than from assay-based typing.

Paper-wide results and their limitations: Clinical and demographic metadata were provided uncurated, with the amount varying by source and participant.

Each collaborating institution followed its own protocols to collect whole blood in K2EDTA tubes. For TCRbeta analysis, collaborators shipped samples in one of three forms: frozen whole blood, isolated PBMCs, or DNA extracted from either of those sample types. On this clone: This receptor's antigen is unknown. The record has no base qualities; no much larger clone is one base away.

CDR1 MNHEY and CDR2 SVGEGT are derived from the germline V gene. The CDR3 contains 12 residues, cysteine and phenylalanine counted. Just the 36-base CDR3 DNA is kept, in frame starting at base 1. Cut back by 2 bases and 1 base, the V and J ends lie 3 bases apart. TCRbeta CDR3 regions were amplified from genomic DNA using the immunoSEQ Assay, a bias-controlled multiplex PCR. The original pipeline was this. The number of nucleated cells in each sample was estimated from the amplification of reference gene primers within the assay. Sequence reads were collapsed and filtered to measure the absolute abundance of every unique TCRbeta CDR3 rearrangement. Productive Simpson clonality was computed per sample as the square root of Simpson's diversity index over productive rearrangements. Held by TCRdb, this immuneACCESS table contains in-frame sequences only and omits some clones. Under half of the omission traces to an unresolved V gene where checked; the cause of the rest is unknown. V, J and clone size are taken as reported in that table, and D and trimming were inferred from the DNA itself. Present in this sample are 50,000 to 65,000 clones, 88% of which were seen just once. The biggest ten clones account for roughly 4% of the sample.

The sequence came from a middle-aged man with active COVID-19. Material: peripheral blood. The rearrangement joined TRBV6-2 or TRBV6-3 to TRBJ2-7, with the D gene uncertain. The DNA sequence is TGTGCCAGCAGTTACCCGTCCTACGAGCAGTACTTC. Its product reads: CASSYPSYEQYF.